Listed below are T cell receptor beta chains from one sample, sequenced in a study of T-cell reconstitution after alpha-beta-depleted transplantation in children. TCRdb re-analysed the PCR reads in MiXCR, keeping a single row per CDR3 protein. The sample lists around 580,000 distinct CDR3 sequences; roughly 30% were seen once. Sequencing was performed on PBMCs, taken before TCRalphabeta/CD19-depleted stem cell transplant. Receptor source: a boy less than two years old with Wiskott-Aldrich syndrome, due to receive a stem cell transplant. CDR3s include the opening cysteine and the closing phenylalanine or tryptophan. The D gene is left open where the match is weak. Some rows mark clone size as missing; the rest say once, few, many or name a class of expanded clone.

v_call	j_call	clone_size	d_call	cdr3_aa	cdr3_nt
TRBV28	TRBJ2-3	few	-	CASSPHEGMADTQYF	TGTGCCAGCAGTCCTCACGAAGGGATGGCGGATACGCAGTATTTT
TRBV10-3	TRBJ2-3	few	-	CAISALGVASEYF	TGTGCCATCAGTGCCCTCGGGGTGGCTTCTGAGTATTTT
TRBV2	TRBJ2-5	-	TRBD2	CASNPGLATETQYF	TGTGCCAGCAACCCGGGACTAGCGACGGAGACCCAGTACTTC
TRBV7-3	TRBJ2-5	few	TRBD2	CASSSSGLAGETQYF	TGTGCCAGCAGCTCCTCGGGACTAGCCGGAGAGACCCAGTACTTC
TRBV6-1	TRBJ2-1	-	TRBD2	CASSARAGLSYNEQFF	TGTGCCAGCAGTGCAAGAGCGGGGCTCTCCTACAATGAGCAGTTCTTC
TRBV24-1	TRBJ2-3	-	TRBD2	CATSSRGGDTQYF	TGTGCCACCAGCAGTCGCGGGGGAGATACGCAGTATTTT
TRBV25-1	TRBJ2-1	-	TRBD2	CASSTSGRVNEQFF	TGTGCCAGCAGTACTAGCGGGAGAGTGAATGAGCAGTTCTTC
TRBV11-2	TRBJ1-1	-	-	CASSNRASLEAFF	TGTGCCAGCAGCAACAGGGCCTCCCTTGAAGCTTTCTTT
TRBV10-3	TRBJ2-1	-	TRBD1	CAISQDRAGYNEQFF	TGTGCCATCAGCCAGGACAGGGCGGGCTACAATGAGCAGTTCTTC
TRBV20-1	TRBJ2-1	-	-	CSATIGGYNEQFF	TGCAGTGCTACTATCGGAGGGTACAATGAGCAGTTCTTC
TRBV18	TRBJ1-4	-	-	CASSPSTDEKLFF	TGTGCCAGCTCACCCTCCACGGATGAAAAACTGTTTTTT
TRBV24-1	TRBJ2-3	-	-	CATSDEAVVQYF	TGTGCCACCAGTGACGAGGCTGTGGTGCAGTATTTT
TRBV5-1	TRBJ2-1	-	-	CASSAGQTSYNEQFF	TGCGCCAGCAGCGCGGGACAGACCAGCTACAATGAGCAGTTCTTC
TRBV20-1	TRBJ2-1	-	-	CSARALGSSYNEQFF	TGCAGTGCTAGAGCCCTAGGGTCCTCCTACAATGAGCAGTTCTTC
TRBV20-1	TRBJ2-3	-	TRBD2	CSATPSGSYTDTQYF	TGCAGTGCTACCCCTAGCGGGAGTTACACAGATACGCAGTATTTT
TRBV3-1	TRBJ2-3	-	-	CASSQGLGESADTQYF	TGTGCCAGCAGCCAAGGTCTAGGGGAGAGCGCAGATACGCAGTATTTT
TRBV29-1	TRBJ2-7	-	-	CSVSGGYEQYF	TGCAGCGTTTCAGGCGGCTACGAGCAGTACTTC
TRBV11-1	TRBJ1-1	-	-	CASSLGPGRELRNTEAFF	TGTGCCAGCAGCTTAGGGCCGGGCCGGGAGTTGAGGAACACTGAAGCTTTCTTT
TRBV15	TRBJ1-1	-	-	CATSRDRPGVGTEAFF	TGTGCCACCAGCAGAGATAGGCCCGGGGTGGGAACTGAAGCTTTCTTT
TRBV18	TRBJ1-2	-	TRBD1	CASSPGQANYGYTF	TGTGCCAGCTCGCCGGGACAGGCTAACTATGGCTACACCTTC
TRBV4-1	TRBJ1-3	few	TRBD1	CASRRQGSGNTIYF	TGCGCCAGCAGGAGACAGGGGTCTGGAAACACCATATATTTT
TRBV20-1	TRBJ2-7	-	-	CSAFSVTPYEQYF	TGCAGTGCCTTTAGCGTAACCCCCTACGAGCAGTACTTC
TRBV12-3/TRBV12-4	TRBJ1-1	-	-	CASRGLGRENTEAFF	TGTGCCAGCAGGGGATTGGGCAGGGAGAACACTGAAGCTTTCTTT
TRBV4-1	TRBJ1-4	few	TRBD1	CASSQDRGRATNEKLFF	TGCGCCAGCAGCCAGGACAGGGGGAGGGCAACTAATGAAAAACTGTTTTTT
TRBV7-8	TRBJ2-5	many	TRBD2	CASSLGRGGRFYF	TGTGCCAGCAGCTTAGGGCGGGGGGGACGATTTTACTTC
TRBV12-3/TRBV12-4	TRBJ1-2	-	-	CASRGRAIYGYTF	TGTGCCAGCAGGGGCAGGGCCATTTATGGCTACACCTTC
TRBV28	TRBJ1-3	-	-	CASSLWASFSSGNTIYF	TGTGCCAGCAGTTTATGGGCCTCTTTCAGCTCTGGAAACACCATATATTTT
TRBV5-1	TRBJ2-7	few	-	CASSRTGQLYEQYF	TGCGCCAGCAGCCGCACAGGACAGCTATACGAGCAGTACTTC
TRBV5-1	TRBJ1-1	few	TRBD1	CASSLAILGQTNTEAFF	TGCGCCAGCAGCTTGGCGATATTGGGACAGACTAACACTGAAGCTTTCTTT
TRBV20-1	TRBJ2-7	few	-	CSAPRARADEQYF	TGCAGTGCCCCTAGGGCTCGGGCCGACGAGCAGTACTTC
TRBV27	TRBJ2-7	-	TRBD2	CASSFRIAGRLVYEQYF	TGTGCCAGCAGTTTTCGAATAGCGGGAAGATTAGTCTACGAGCAGTACTTC
TRBV6-1	TRBJ2-1	-	TRBD2	CASGEARGDEQFF	TGTGCCAGCGGTGAAGCCCGGGGGGATGAGCAGTTCTTC
TRBV12-3/TRBV12-4	TRBJ2-1	few	-	CASSLTVRSSYNEQFF	TGTGCCAGCAGTTTAACGGTCCGTAGCTCCTACAATGAGCAGTTCTTC
TRBV5-6	TRBJ2-7	-	TRBD1	CASSSRDRGGEQYF	TGTGCCAGCAGCTCCCGGGACAGGGGTGGCGAGCAGTACTTC
TRBV7-3	TRBJ2-2	few	TRBD1	CASSLSQGAIGELFF	TGTGCCAGCAGCTTAAGTCAGGGGGCCATCGGGGAGCTGTTTTTT
TRBV10-3	TRBJ1-4	few	-	CAISDRPEDEKLFF	TGTGCCATCAGTGATCGCCCGGAGGATGAAAAACTGTTTTTT
TRBV7-2	TRBJ1-5	-	-	CASSQQDRPYSNQPQHF	TGTGCCAGCAGCCAACAGGACAGACCTTATAGCAATCAGCCCCAGCATTTT
TRBV9	TRBJ2-3	-	-	CASSVVGGRLADTQYF	TGTGCCAGCAGCGTAGTTGGGGGGCGCTTGGCAGATACGCAGTATTTT
TRBV9	TRBJ2-1	-	TRBD2	CASSHRLAGGGMNEQFF	TGTGCCAGCAGCCATAGACTAGCGGGAGGTGGTATGAATGAGCAGTTCTTC
TRBV20-1	TRBJ2-3	-	-	CSASGDPSSTDTQYF	TGCAGTGCTAGCGGAGACCCCTCTAGCACAGATACGCAGTATTTT
TRBV5-1	TRBJ2-2	few	-	CATNAGKTGELFF	TGCGCCACCAACGCAGGGAAAACCGGGGAGCTGTTTTTT
TRBV7-2	TRBJ2-7	-	-	CASSLHAERGEQYF	TGTGCCAGCAGCCTGCACGCGGAGAGGGGGGAGCAGTACTTC
TRBV27	TRBJ1-6	few	-	CASSFSSYNSPLHF	TGTGCCAGCAGTTTTAGCTCCTATAATTCACCCCTCCACTTT
TRBV3-1	TRBJ2-3	-	TRBD2	CASSRGRTSGRRTDTQYF	TGTGCCAGCAGCCGGGGAAGGACTAGCGGGAGGAGGACAGATACGCAGTATTTT
TRBV6-1	TRBJ2-2	-	-	CASSATGTGGELFF	TGTGCCAGCAGCGCTACAGGGACTGGCGGGGAGCTGTTTTTT
TRBV7-3	TRBJ2-2	-	-	CASSFDAGELFF	TGTGCCAGCAGCTTCGATGCCGGGGAGCTGTTTTTT
TRBV5-1	TRBJ1-2	few	TRBD1	CASSLGQGGSYTF	TGCGCCAGCAGCTTGGGACAGGGAGGAAGCTACACCTTC
TRBV18	TRBJ2-7	-	-	CASSPLKKLGDMNEQYF	TGTGCCAGCTCACCACTAAAAAAACTGGGGGATATGAACGAGCAGTACTTC
TRBV28	TRBJ2-7	-	-	CASRAGRYGEQYF	TGTGCCAGCAGGGCCGGGCGATACGGCGAGCAGTACTTC